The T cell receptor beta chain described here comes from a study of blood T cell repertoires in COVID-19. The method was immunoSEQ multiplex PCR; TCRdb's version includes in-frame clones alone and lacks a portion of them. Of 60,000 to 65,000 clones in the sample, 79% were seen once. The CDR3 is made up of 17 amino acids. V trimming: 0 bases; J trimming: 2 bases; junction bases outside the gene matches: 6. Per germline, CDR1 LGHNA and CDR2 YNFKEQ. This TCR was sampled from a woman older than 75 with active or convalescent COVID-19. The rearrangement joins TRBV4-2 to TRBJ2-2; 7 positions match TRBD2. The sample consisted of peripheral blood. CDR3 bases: TGTGCCAGCAGCCAAGATCGAGGGGAGGGAAACACCGGGGAGCTGTTTTTT. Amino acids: CASSQDRGEGNTGELFF.